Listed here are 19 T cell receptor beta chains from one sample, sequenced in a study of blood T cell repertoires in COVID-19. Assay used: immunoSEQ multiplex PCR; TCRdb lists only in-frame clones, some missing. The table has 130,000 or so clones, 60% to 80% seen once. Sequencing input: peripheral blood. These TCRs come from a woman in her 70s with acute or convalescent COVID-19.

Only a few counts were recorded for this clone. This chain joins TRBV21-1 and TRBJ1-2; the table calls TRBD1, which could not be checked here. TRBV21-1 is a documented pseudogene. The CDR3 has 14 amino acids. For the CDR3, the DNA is TGTGCCAGCCGACTGGACACCTCAGGATATGGCTACACCTTC. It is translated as CASRLDTSGYGYTF.

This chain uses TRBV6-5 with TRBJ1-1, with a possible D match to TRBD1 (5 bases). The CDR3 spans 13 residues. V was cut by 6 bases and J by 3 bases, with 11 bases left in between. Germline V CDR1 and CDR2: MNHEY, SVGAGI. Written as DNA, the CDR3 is TGTGCCAGCAGCTACGGGGGGGACACTGAAGCTTTCTTT. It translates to CASSYGGDTEAFF.

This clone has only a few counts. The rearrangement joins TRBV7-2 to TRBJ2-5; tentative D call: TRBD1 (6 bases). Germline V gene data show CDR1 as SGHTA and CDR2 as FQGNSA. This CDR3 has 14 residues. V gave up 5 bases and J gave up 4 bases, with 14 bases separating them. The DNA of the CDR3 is TGTGCCAGCAGCCTGGACAGTTTACGAGAGACCCAGTACTTC. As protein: CASSLDSLRETQYF.

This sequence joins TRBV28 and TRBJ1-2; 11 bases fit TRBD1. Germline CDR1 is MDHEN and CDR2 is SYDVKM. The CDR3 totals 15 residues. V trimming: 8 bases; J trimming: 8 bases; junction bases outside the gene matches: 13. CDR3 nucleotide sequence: TGTGCCAGCGCCAGGGGGGGACAGGGGGGCGGCGGCTACACCTTC. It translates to CASARGGQGGGGYTF.

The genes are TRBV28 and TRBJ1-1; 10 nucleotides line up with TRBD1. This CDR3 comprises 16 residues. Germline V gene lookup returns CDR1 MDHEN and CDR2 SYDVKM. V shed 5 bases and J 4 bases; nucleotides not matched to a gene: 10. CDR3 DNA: TGTGCCAGCAGTACTCCGACAGGGGGCGCCCGCACTGAAGCTTTCTTT. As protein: CASSTPTGGARTEAFF.

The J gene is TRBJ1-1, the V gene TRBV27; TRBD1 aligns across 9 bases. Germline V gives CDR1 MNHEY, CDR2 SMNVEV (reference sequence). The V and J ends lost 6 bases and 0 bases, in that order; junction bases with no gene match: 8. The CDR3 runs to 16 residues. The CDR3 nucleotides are TGTGCCAGCAGCCGGATACAGGGGGCTATGAACACTGAAGCTTTCTTT. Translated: CASSRIQGAMNTEAFF.

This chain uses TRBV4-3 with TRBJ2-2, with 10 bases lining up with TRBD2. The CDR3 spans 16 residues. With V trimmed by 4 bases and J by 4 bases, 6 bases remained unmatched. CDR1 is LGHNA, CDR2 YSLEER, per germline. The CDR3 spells CASSPLAGVVTGELFF. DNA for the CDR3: TGCGCCAGCAGCCCTCTAGCGGGAGTTGTCACCGGGGAGCTGTTTTTT.

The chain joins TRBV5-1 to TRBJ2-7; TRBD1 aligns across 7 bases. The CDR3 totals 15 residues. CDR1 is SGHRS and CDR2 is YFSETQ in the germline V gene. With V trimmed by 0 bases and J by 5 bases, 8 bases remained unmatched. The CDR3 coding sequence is TGCGCCAGCAGCTTGGTCGTGACAGGGATCCACGAGCAGTACTTC. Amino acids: CASSLVVTGIHEQYF.

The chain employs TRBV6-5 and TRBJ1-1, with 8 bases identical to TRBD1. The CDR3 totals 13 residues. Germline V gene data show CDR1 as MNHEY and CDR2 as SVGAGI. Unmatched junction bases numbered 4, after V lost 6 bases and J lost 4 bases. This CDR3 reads CASRRTGSTEAFF. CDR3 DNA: TGTGCCAGCAGGCGGACAGGGAGCACTGAAGCTTTCTTT.

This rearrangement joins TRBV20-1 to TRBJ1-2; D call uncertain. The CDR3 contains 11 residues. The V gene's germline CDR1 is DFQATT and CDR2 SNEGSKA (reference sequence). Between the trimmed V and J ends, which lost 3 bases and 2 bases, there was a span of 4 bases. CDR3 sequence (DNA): TGCAGTGCTAGGGAGAACTATGGCTACACCTTC. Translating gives CSARENYGYTF.

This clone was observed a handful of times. DNA of the CDR3: TGTGCCAGCAGCTTGGCCTCTAGCGGGAGTTCGGTCACAGATACGCAGTATTTT. Translating it yields CASSLASSGSSVTDTQYF. This chain uses TRBV5-4 with TRBJ2-3; 10 bases agree with TRBD2. Looked up from germline, CDR1 is SGHNT and CDR2 is YYREEE (reference sequence). V lost 0 bases, J lost 2 bases, and 9 bases stayed unmatched. The CDR3 length is 18 residues.

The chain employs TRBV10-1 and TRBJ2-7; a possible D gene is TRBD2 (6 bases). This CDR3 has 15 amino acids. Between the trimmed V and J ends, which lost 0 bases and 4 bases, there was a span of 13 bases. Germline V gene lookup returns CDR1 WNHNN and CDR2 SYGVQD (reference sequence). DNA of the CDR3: TGCGCCAGCAGTGAGTCGAGTGCGGGGAAATACGAGCAGTACTTC. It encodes CASSESSAGKYEQYF.

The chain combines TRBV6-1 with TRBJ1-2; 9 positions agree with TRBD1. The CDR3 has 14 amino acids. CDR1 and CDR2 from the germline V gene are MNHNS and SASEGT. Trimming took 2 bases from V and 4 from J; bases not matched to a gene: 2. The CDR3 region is CASSETGGGYGYTF. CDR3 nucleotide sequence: TGTGCCAGCAGTGAAACAGGGGGCGGCTATGGCTACACCTTC.

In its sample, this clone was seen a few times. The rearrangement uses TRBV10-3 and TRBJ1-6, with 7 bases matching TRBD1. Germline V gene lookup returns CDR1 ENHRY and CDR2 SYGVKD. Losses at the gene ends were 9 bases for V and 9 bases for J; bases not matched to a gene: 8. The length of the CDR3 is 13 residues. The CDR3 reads CAIGTGDGSPLHF. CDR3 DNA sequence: TGTGCCATAGGAACAGGGGATGGTTCACCCCTCCACTTT.

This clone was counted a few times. The CDR3 protein is CAASTTNEKLFF. For the CDR3, the DNA is TGTGCCGCCTCTACAACTAATGAAAAACTGTTTTTT. The chain links TRBV30 to TRBJ1-4; no clear D. The CDR3 runs 12 residues. V was cut by 8 bases and J by 0 bases, with 7 bases left in between. Per germline, CDR1 GTSNPN and CDR2 SVGIG (reference sequence). The variable domain in full, with the rest retrieved from reference TRBV30 and TRBJ1-4, is SQTIHQWPATLVQPVGSPLSLECTVEGTSNPNLYWYRQAAGRGLQLLFYSVGIGQISSEVPQNLSASRPQDRQFILSSKKLLLSDSGFYLCAASTTNEKLFFGSGTQLSVL.

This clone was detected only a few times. The CDR3 loop reads CASSEDGGGGYGYTF. The CDR3 bases are TGTGCCAGCAGTGAAGACGGAGGGGGCGGGTATGGCTACACCTTC. This rearrangement joins TRBV2 to TRBJ1-2; 7 nucleotides line up with TRBD1. The CDR3 consists of 15 residues. After removal of 1 base from V and 5 bases from J, the junction contained 7 bases not matched to a gene. The germline V gene encodes CDR1 SNHLY and CDR2 FYNNEI.

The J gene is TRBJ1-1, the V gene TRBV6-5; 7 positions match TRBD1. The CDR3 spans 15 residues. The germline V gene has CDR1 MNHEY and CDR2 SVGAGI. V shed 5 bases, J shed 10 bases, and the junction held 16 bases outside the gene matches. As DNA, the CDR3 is TGTGCCAGCAGTACCACGGGAACAGGGGAAGTCGGAGCTTTCTTT. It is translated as CASSTTGTGEVGAFF.

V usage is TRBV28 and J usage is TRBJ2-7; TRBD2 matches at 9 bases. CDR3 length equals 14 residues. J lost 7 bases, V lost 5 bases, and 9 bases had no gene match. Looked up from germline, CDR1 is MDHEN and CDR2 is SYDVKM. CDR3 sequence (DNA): TGTGCCAGCAGTACCATAGCGGGAGTTGGGGAGCAGTACTTC. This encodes CASSTIAGVGEQYF. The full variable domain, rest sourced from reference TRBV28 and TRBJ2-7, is DVKVTQSSRYLVKRTGEKVFLECVQDMDHENMFWYRQDPGLGLRLIYFSYDVKMKEKGDIPEGYSVSREKKERFSLILESASTNQTSMYLCASSTIAGVGEQYFGPGTRLTVT.

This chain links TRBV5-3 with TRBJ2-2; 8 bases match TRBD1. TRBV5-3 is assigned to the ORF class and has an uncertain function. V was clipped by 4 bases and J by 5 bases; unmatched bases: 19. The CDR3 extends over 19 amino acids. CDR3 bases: TGTGCCAGAAGCACGCCGGCAGGGGGCCCTTTCGGGGATACCGGGGAGCTGTTTTTT. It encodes CARSTPAGGPFGDTGELFF.